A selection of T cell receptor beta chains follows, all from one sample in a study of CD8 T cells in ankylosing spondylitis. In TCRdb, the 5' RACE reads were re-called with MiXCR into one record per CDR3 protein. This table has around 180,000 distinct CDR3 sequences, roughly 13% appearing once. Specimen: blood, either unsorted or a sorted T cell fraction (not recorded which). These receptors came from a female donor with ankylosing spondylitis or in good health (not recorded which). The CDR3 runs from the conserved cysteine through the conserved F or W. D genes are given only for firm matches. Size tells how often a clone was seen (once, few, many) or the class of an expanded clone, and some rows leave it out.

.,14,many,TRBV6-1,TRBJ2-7,CASSPGHTASEQYF,TGTGCCAGCAGCCCGGGACACACCGCTTCCGAGCAGTACTTC
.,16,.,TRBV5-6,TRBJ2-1,CASSLPRMMENNEQFF,TGTGCCAGCAGCTTGCCCCGGATGATGGAAAACAATGAGCAGTTCTTC
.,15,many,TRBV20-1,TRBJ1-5,CSASVRFGYNQPQHF,TGCAGTGCTAGTGTTCGTTTCGGGTACAATCAGCCCCAGCATTTT
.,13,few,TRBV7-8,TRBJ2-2,CASSLAWTGELFF,TGTGCCAGCAGCTTAGCGTGGACCGGGGAGCTGTTTTTT
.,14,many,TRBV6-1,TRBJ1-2,CASSNTGKNYGYTF,TGTGCCAGCAGTAATACCGGGAAGAACTATGGCTACACCTTC
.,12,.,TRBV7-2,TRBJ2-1,CASSLGPPQQFF,TGTGCCAGCAGCTTGGGGCCCCCTCAGCAGTTCTTC
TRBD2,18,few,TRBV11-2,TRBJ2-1,CASSPGTSGSRRYNEQFF,TGTGCCAGCAGCCCCGGGACTAGCGGGAGTCGGAGGTACAATGAGCAGTTCTTC
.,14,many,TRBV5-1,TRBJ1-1,CASSAGLRNTEAFF,TGCGCCAGCAGCGCGGGTCTTAGGAACACTGAAGCTTTCTTT
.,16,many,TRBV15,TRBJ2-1,CATSRGTTPSDNEQFF,TGTGCCACCAGCAGAGGAACGACCCCCTCGGACAATGAGCAGTTCTTC
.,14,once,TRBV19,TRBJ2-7,CASSMAEGTYEQYF,TGTGCCAGTAGTATGGCGGAAGGAACCTACGAGCAGTACTTC
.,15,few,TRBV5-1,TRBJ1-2,CASSPTEGANYGYTF,TGCGCCAGCAGCCCGACGGAGGGGGCTAACTATGGCTACACCTTC
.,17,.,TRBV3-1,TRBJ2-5,CATTQIRDGAARETQYF,TGTGCCACCACCCAAATAAGGGATGGCGCCGCACGCGAGACCCAGTACTTC
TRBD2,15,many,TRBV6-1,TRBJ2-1,CASSEWGGGNNEQFF,TGTGCCAGCAGTGAATGGGGGGGGGGAAACAATGAGCAGTTCTTC
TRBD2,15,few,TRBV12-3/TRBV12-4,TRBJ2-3,CASTQHGGSADTQYF,TGTGCCAGCACCCAGCACGGCGGGAGCGCAGATACGCAGTATTTT
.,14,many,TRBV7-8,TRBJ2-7,CASSSRTGSYEQYF,TGTGCCAGCAGCTCGCGTACAGGCTCCTACGAGCAGTACTTC
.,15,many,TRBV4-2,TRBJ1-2,CASSQDSGVDYGYTF,TGTGCCAGCAGCCAAGATTCAGGGGTGGACTATGGCTACACCTTC
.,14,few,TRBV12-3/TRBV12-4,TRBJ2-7,CASSLMSSGYEQYF,TGTGCCAGCAGTTTAATGAGTAGCGGCTACGAGCAGTACTTC
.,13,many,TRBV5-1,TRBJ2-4,CASSLTGLNIQYF,TGCGCCAGCAGCTTAACAGGACTAAACATTCAGTACTTC
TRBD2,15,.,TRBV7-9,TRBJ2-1,CASSLVSGRAGEQFF,TGTGCCAGCAGCTTAGTGAGCGGGAGGGCCGGTGAGCAGTTCTTC
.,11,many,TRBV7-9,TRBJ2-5,CASKLEETQYF,TGTGCCAGCAAGTTGGAGGAGACCCAGTACTTC
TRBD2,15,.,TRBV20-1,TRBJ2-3,CSADGLAGITDTQYF,TGCAGTGCTGACGGACTAGCGGGAATCACAGATACGCAGTATTTT
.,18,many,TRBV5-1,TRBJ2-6,CASSLDTFQTAGANVLTF,TGCGCCAGCAGCTTGGATACCTTCCAGACAGCCGGGGCCAACGTCCTGACTTTC
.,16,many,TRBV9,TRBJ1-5,CASSPQGYGSNQPQHF,TGTGCCAGCAGCCCGCAGGGGTATGGCAGCAATCAGCCCCAGCATTTT
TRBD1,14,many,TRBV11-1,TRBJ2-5,CASSSGQGRQTQYF,TGTGCCAGCAGCTCTGGACAGGGAAGACAGACCCAGTACTTC
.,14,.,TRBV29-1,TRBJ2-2,CSVRGGWNTGELFF,TGCAGCGTCCGAGGGGGATGGAACACCGGGGAGCTGTTTTTT
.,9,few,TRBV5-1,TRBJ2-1,CATLNEQFF,TGCGCCACTCTCAATGAGCAGTTCTTC
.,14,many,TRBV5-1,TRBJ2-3,CASSDSLGADTQYF,TGCGCCAGCAGCGATTCGCTAGGAGCAGATACGCAGTATTTT
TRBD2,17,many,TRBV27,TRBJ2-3,CASSSLGLAGRADTQYF,TGTGCCAGCAGTTCCCTGGGACTAGCGGGAAGGGCGGATACGCAGTATTTT
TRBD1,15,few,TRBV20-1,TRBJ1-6,CSARVTTGINSPLHF,TGCAGTGCTAGGGTAACGACAGGGATTAATTCACCCCTCCACTTT
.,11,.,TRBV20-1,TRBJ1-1,CSARWQTEAFF,TGCAGTGCTAGGTGGCAGACTGAAGCTTTCTTT
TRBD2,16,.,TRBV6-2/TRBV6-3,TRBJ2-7,CASRRSWTSGTYEQYF,TGTGCCAGCAGGCGATCCTGGACTAGCGGCACCTACGAGCAGTACTTC
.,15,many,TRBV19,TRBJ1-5,CASSIWGNSNQPQHF,TGTGCCAGTAGTATCTGGGGGAATAGCAATCAGCCCCAGCATTTT
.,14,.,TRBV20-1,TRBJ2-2,CSASSPTGTGELFF,TGCAGTGCCTCCAGCCCAACAGGCACCGGGGAGCTGTTTTTT
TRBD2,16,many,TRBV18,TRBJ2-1,CASSLGTSGTYNEQFF,TGTGCCAGCTCACTAGGGACTAGCGGGACGTACAATGAGCAGTTCTTC
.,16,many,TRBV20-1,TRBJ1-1,CSARDWGTVGNTEAFF,TGCAGTGCTAGAGATTGGGGAACGGTGGGGAACACTGAAGCTTTCTTT
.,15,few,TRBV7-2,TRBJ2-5,CASSLSGELRAAQYF,TGTGCCAGCAGCTTGAGCGGCGAGCTAAGAGCAGCCCAGTACTTC
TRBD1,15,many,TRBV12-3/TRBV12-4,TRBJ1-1,CASSLAGTVGPEAFF,TGTGCCAGCAGTTTAGCCGGGACAGTTGGCCCTGAAGCTTTCTTT
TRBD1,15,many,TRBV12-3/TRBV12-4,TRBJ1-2,CASSFDRVANYGYTF,TGTGCCAGCAGTTTCGACAGGGTAGCTAACTATGGCTACACCTTC
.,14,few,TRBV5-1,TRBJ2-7,CASSLVGSDYEQYF,TGCGCCAGCAGCTTGGTCGGGAGTGACTACGAGCAGTACTTC
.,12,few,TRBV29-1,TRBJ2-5,CSVLASRETQYF,TGCAGCGTTCTAGCCTCCCGGGAGACCCAGTACTTC
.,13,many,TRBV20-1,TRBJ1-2,CSASGTLSYGYTF,TGCAGTGCTTCCGGGACACTGTCCTATGGCTACACCTTC
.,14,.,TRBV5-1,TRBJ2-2,CASSPDRPGGELFF,TGCGCCAGCAGTCCAGACAGGCCGGGCGGGGAGCTGTTTTTT
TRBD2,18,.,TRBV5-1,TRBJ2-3,CASSFGVTSGRGTDTQYF,TGCGCCAGCAGCTTCGGTGTCACTAGCGGGAGGGGCACAGATACGCAGTATTTT
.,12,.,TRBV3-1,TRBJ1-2,CASSQEVYGYTF,TGTGCCAGCAGCCAAGAGGTCTATGGCTACACCTTC
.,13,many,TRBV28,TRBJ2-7,CASSLAAAYEQYF,TGTGCCAGCAGTTTAGCAGCAGCCTACGAGCAGTACTTC
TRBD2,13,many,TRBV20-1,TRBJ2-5,CSASPSGKETQYF,TGCAGTGCTAGTCCCAGCGGGAAAGAGACCCAGTACTTC
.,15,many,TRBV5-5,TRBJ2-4,CASSFSPLEGSIQYF,TGTGCCAGCAGCTTCAGTCCCCTTGAGGGGAGCATTCAGTACTTC
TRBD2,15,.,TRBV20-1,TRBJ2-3,CSASVSGRTTDTQYF,TGCAGTGCTAGTGTTAGCGGGAGAACCACAGATACGCAGTATTTT
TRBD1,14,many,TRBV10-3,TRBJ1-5,CAISEAGGGQPQHF,TGTGCCATCAGTGAAGCAGGGGGCGGACAGCCCCAGCATTTT
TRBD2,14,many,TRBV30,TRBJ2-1,CAWSSQREIGEQFF,TGTGCCTGGAGTAGCCAGCGGGAGATTGGTGAGCAGTTCTTC
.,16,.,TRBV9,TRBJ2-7,CASSVASGTVSYEQYF,TGTGCCAGCAGCGTAGCTTCCGGCACCGTCTCCTACGAGCAGTACTTC